This entry describes one T cell receptor (beta chain). Antigen unknown. The sample originates from a study of radiation and T cells in renal cell carcinoma. Study-wide background: Nephrectomy followed 15 Gy stereotactic body radiation by 4 weeks. Regarding the study as a whole: From baseline, blood top tumor clonotypes peaked at 2 weeks post-radiation.

Time point reported: blood 2 weeks post-SBRT. Treatment here: 15 Gy SBRT to primary tumor, nephrectomy 4 weeks later. The method was immunoSEQ multiplex PCR; TCRdb's version includes in-frame clones alone and lacks a portion of them. The profile shows more than 150,000 clones, roughly 87% of them singletons. Trimming stripped 10 bases from V and 6 bases from J, with 13 bases between. Germline V CDR1 and CDR2: SNHLY, FYNNEI. This CDR3 region has 13 residues. The chain carries TRBV2 and TRBJ1-6; maybe TRBD1 (6 bases). This material consisted of blood, taken from a patient whose treatment included radiotherapy and nephrectomy. The TCR comes from a woman in her forties or fifties with renal cell carcinoma. Here the CDR3 reads CATGTGLNSPLHF. DNA of the CDR3: TGTGCCACGGGAACAGGGCTTAATTCACCCCTCCACTTT.